This passage covers 21 T cell receptor beta chains from one sample sequenced in a study of T-cell reconstitution after alpha-beta-depleted transplantation in children. The authors prepared the TCRbeta library with unique molecular identifiers. TCRdb ran MiXCR on the PCR reads and lists one entry per CDR3 protein. Found here are a few hundred thousand distinct CDR3 sequences, roughly 9.1% of them singletons; the top ten hold roughly 7%. Sequenced here: PBMCs, sampled before TCRalphabeta/CD19-depleted stem cell transplant. The receptors originated from a boy in the first two years of life with acute myeloid leukemia, due to receive a stem cell transplant.

The chain employs TRBV28 and TRBJ2-3; TRBD2 aligns across 8 bases. CDR1 and CDR2 from the germline V gene are MDHEN and SYDVKM. The CDR3 runs to 17 residues. With 5 bases clipped from V and 2 bases from J, the junction kept 12 bases outside the gene matches. CDR3 sequence reads: CASSPTLRGGFTDTQYF. CDR3 coding DNA: TGTGCCAGCAGTCCTACCCTCCGGGGGGGTTTCACAGATACGCAGTATTTT.

In its sample, this clonotype was seen a few times. The chain joins TRBV6-1 to TRBJ2-7, with D unclear. Germline CDR1 reads MNHNS; CDR2 reads SASEGT. This CDR3 contains 16 residues. The V end was cut by 11 bases, the J end by 0 bases, with 23 bases between. The CDR3 nucleotides are TGTGCCCTCCCCCTGGGCGTGTGGCCCCACTCCTACGAGCAGTACTTC. Amino acid sequence: CALPLGVWPHSYEQYF.

At least ten counts were recorded for this clonotype. The chain joins TRBV7-2 to TRBJ1-6; TRBD1 is a possible D gene (6 bases). V was clipped by 5 bases and J by 7 bases, with 18 bases between them. Germline assignment: CDR1 SGHTA and CDR2 FQGNSA. This CDR3 spans 16 amino acids. CDR3 residues: CASSLRQVVGNSPLHF. CDR3 in DNA: TGTGCCAGCAGCCTCAGACAGGTGGTGGGGAATTCACCCCTCCACTTT.

Of note for this clonotype: Sequence at one end of the junction differs from germline and may be a read error. The chain combines TRBV29-1 with TRBJ1-3; TRBD1 is a possible D gene (5 bases). Germline V CDR1 and CDR2: SQVTM, ANQGSEA. This CDR3 region has 13 residues. CDR3 sequence reads: CSVGGATGNNIYF. The CDR3 nucleotides read TGCAGCGTTGGCGGGGCCACTGGAAACAACATATATTTT.

This clonotype was found many times. The rearrangement uses TRBV4-3 and TRBJ2-1, with TRBD2 identical over 8 bases. CDR3 length equals 15 residues. V lost 1 base and J lost 8; bases outside the gene matches: 7. CDR1 is LGHNA, CDR2 YSLEER, per germline. In DNA, the CDR3 is TGCGCCAGCAGCCAAGGGACTAGCCCCAGGGATGAGCAGTTCTTC. This translates into CASSQGTSPRDEQFF.

To note about this clonotype: Compared with germline, one end of the junction differs, possibly owing to a read error. The V call is TRBV27, the J call TRBJ2-2; 7 bases are a match to TRBD1. This CDR3 is built from 17 residues. The V gene's germline CDR1 is MNHEY and CDR2 SMNVEV (reference sequence). CDR3 sequence reads: CASSLYDRVSDTGDLFF. The DNA for the CDR3 is TGTGCCAGCAGTTTATATGACAGGGTCTCGGACACCGGGGACCTGTTTTTT.

The genes are TRBV12-3 or TRBV12-4 and TRBJ2-6, with D perhaps matching TRBD1 or TRBD2 (5 bases each). Trimming took off 6 bases at V and 2 bases at J, with 14 bases between the two ends. CDR3 length: 16 amino acids. CDR3: CASRLAGWTGANVLTF. The CDR3 nucleotides are TGTGCCAGCAGGCTAGCAGGGTGGACTGGGGCCAACGTCCTGACTTTC.

This clonotype was seen many times. This chain connects TRBV5-1 to TRBJ2-7; no firm D call. Germline V gene sequence: CDR1 SGHRS, CDR2 YFSETQ. V lost 1 base and J lost 2, with 10 bases in between. This CDR3 region has 14 residues. The CDR3 coding sequence is TGCGCCAGCAGCTTGCAAGTCACGGCCTACGAGCAGTACTTC. Its protein product is CASSLQVTAYEQYF.

This clonotype was recorded many times. The chain is built from TRBV5-6 and TRBJ1-5; no definite D call. In germline, CDR1 is SGHDT, CDR2 YYEEEE. V lost 4 bases to trimming and J lost 0 bases, with 5 bases between them. The CDR3 is 13 residues long. CDR3 coding DNA: TGTGCCAGCAGCCTCAATAGCAATCAGCCCCAGCATTTT. Translated, it gives CASSLNSNQPQHF.

Many counts were recorded for this clonotype. The chain links TRBV13 to TRBJ2-7, with TRBD2 matching 11 bases. The CDR3 runs 19 residues. With 5 bases clipped from V and 0 bases from J, the junction kept 15 bases outside the gene matches. CDR1 PRHDT and CDR2 FYEKMQ come from the germline V gene (reference sequence). CDR3 sequence (DNA): TGTGCCAGCAGCAAAAACCTGGTGATAGCGGGAGGGAGCTCCTACGAGCAGTACTTC. Translating it yields CASSKNLVIAGGSSYEQYF. Full variable domain (missing parts from reference TRBV13 and TRBJ2-7): AAGVIQSPRHLIKEKRETATLKCYPIPRHDTVYWYQQGPGQDPQFLISFYEKMQSDKGSIPDRFSAQQFSDYHSELNMSSLELGDSALYFCASSKNLVIAGGSSYEQYFGPGTRLTVT.

In its sample, this clonotype was seen many times. The chain uses TRBV28 and TRBJ1-5, with D unclear. This CDR3 region has 13 residues. Trimming took off 6 bases at V and 4 bases at J, with 10 bases between the two ends. Germline assignment: CDR1 MDHEN and CDR2 SYDVKM. The CDR3 loop is CASSRDRNQPQHF. The CDR3 DNA is TGTGCCAGCAGCCGCGACCGAAATCAGCCCCAGCATTTT.

The V call is TRBV20-1, the J call TRBJ2-7; D is uncertain. Germline lookup yields CDR1 DFQATT and CDR2 SNEGSKA (reference sequence). The CDR3 runs 14 residues. The V and J ends lost 3 bases and 4 bases respectively, with 16 bases between them. Here the CDR3 DNA reads TGCAGTGCTAGCTCCGGCAGACCTCCGTACGAGCAGTACTTC. This encodes CSASSGRPPYEQYF.

This clonotype was seen repeatedly, ten times or more. The J gene is TRBJ2-7, the V gene TRBV12-3 or TRBV12-4, with D possibly matching TRBD1 (6 bases). V was clipped by 3 bases and J by 2 bases, with 20 bases between them. CDR3 length equals 17 residues. Here the CDR3 reads CASSFSPSDRPAYEQYF. The CDR3 DNA follows: TGTGCCAGCAGTTTCTCTCCCTCCGACAGGCCAGCCTACGAGCAGTACTTC.

The J gene is TRBJ2-7, the V gene TRBV5-3; 10 nucleotides align to TRBD1. TRBV5-3 is placed among ORFs of uncertain function. The CDR3 spans 16 residues. V was pared by 1 base and J by 7 bases, with 11 bases of the junction left unmatched. CDR3 in DNA: TGTGCCAGAAGCTTGACCGGGACAGGGGAAGCGAGAGAGCAGTACTTC. The encoded protein is CARSLTGTGEAREQYF.

This clonotype has a handful of counts. V gene TRBV7-9 combines with J gene TRBJ2-5; D not resolved. CDR3 size: 15 residues. V lost 1 base and J lost 1, with 10 bases in between. CDR1 SEHNR and CDR2 FQNEAQ come from the germline V gene (reference sequence). The CDR3 region is CASSLELQLQETQYF. Here the CDR3 DNA reads TGTGCCAGCAGCTTAGAGCTTCAACTCCAAGAGACCCAGTACTTC. Complete variable domain (other parts from reference TRBV7-9 and TRBJ2-5): DTGVSQNPRHKITKRGQNVTFRCDPISEHNRLYWYRQTLGQGPEFLTYFQNEAQLEKSRLLSDRFSAERPKGSFSTLEIQRTEQGDSAMYLCASSLELQLQETQYFGPGTRLLVL.

In this sample, this clonotype turned up many times. The J gene is TRBJ1-5, the V gene TRBV15; D may be TRBD1 (5 bases). Per the germline V gene, CDR1 is LNHNV and CDR2 is YYDKDF (reference sequence). The CDR3 runs to 17 residues. V was cut by 1 base and J by 3 bases, with 16 bases left in between. The CDR3 DNA reads as TGTGCCACCAGCAGAGTTCGAGACAGAGATTTCAATCAGCCCCAGCATTTT. Translation: CATSRVRDRDFNQPQHF.

The J gene is TRBJ1-5, the V gene TRBV7-9; 8 bases align to TRBD1. The J segment lost 5 bases and the V segment lost 5 bases, leaving 8 bases of the junction unmatched. This CDR3 is built from 15 residues. Looked up from germline, CDR1 is SEHNR and CDR2 is FQNEAQ (reference sequence). This CDR3 reads CASSPRDRPHQPQHF. In nucleotides, the CDR3 is TGTGCCAGCAGCCCCCGGGACAGGCCTCATCAGCCCCAGCATTTT.

This clonotype was seen repeatedly, ten times or more. The V call is TRBV28, the J call TRBJ1-1, with D unclear. V was shortened by 8 bases and J by 4 bases, with 14 bases between the two germline ends. In germline, CDR1 is MDHEN, CDR2 SYDVKM. CDR3 length: 13 residues. The CDR3 loop is CASFPDVGTEAFF. The CDR3 nucleotides are TGTGCCAGCTTCCCTGATGTGGGCACTGAAGCTTTCTTT.

Details on this clonotype: At one boundary the junction diverges from the germline segment, which might be a read error. V gene TRBV28 combines with J gene TRBJ1-5; a possible D gene is TRBD1 (5 bases). The length of the CDR3 is 14 residues. The germline CDR1 and CDR2 sequences are MDHEN and SYDVKM. The CDR3 sequence: CASRFQGRNQPQHF. The CDR3 region has the DNA TGTGCCAGCCGTTTTCAGGGACGGAATCAGCCCCAGCATTTT.

This clonotype was seen a handful of times. The J gene is TRBJ2-1, the V gene TRBV11-1, with 7 bases fitting TRBD2. With V trimmed by 2 bases and J by 4 bases, 17 bases remained unmatched. Per the germline V gene, CDR1 is SGHAT and CDR2 is FQDESV (reference sequence). This CDR3 has 19 residues. The CDR3 region has the DNA TGTGCCAGCAGCTTAAGGGGCTTAGTAGCGGGCGAGGGGTACAATGAGCAGTTCTTC. Amino acids: CASSLRGLVAGEGYNEQFF.

This clonotype has at least ten counts. In nucleotides, the CDR3 is TGTGCCAGCAGTTACACAGGTCTCTCTGGAAACACCATATATTTT. Its translation: CASSYTGLSGNTIYF. The genes are TRBV6-5 and TRBJ1-3, with D possibly being TRBD1 (5 bases). Germline V lookup: CDR1 MNHEY, CDR2 SVGAGI. The germline V and J ends were trimmed by 2 bases and 0 bases, with 8 bases remaining between them. The CDR3 runs to 15 residues.